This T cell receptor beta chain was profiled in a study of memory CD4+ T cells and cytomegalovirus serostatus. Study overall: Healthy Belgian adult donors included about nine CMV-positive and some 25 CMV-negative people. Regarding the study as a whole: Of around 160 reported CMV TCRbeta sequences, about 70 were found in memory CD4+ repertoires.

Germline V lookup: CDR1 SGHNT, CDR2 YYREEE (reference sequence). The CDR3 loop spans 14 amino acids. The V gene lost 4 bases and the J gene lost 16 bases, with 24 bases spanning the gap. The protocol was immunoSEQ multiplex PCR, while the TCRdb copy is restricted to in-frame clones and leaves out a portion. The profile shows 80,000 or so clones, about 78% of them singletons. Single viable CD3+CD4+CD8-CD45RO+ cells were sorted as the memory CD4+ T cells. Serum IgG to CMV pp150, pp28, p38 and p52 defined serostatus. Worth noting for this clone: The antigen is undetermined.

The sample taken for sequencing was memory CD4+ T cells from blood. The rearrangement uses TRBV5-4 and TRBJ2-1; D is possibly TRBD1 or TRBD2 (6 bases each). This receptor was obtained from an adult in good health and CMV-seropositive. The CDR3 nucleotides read TGTGCCAGCAGCCATTGGAGGGACACAGGAAGGTTATTCTTC. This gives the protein CASSHWRDTGRLFF.